One and the same sample provided the 15 T cell receptor beta chains below, sequenced in a study of blood T cell repertoires in COVID-19. Profiled with immunoSEQ multiplex PCR; TCRdb holds only in-frame clones, not every one. The sample consists of over 150,000 clones, approximately 91% of them appearing once. Sequencing was done on a sample of peripheral blood. Every receptor here comes from a man between 18 and 35 years old with COVID-19, enrolled during active disease.

This sequence joins TRBV4-3 and TRBJ2-1; tentatively, D is TRBD2 (5 bases). Germline-derived CDR1 and CDR2 are LGHNA and YSLEER. V lost 0 bases and J 8 bases, leaving 11 bases between the germline ends. The CDR3 sequence is 14 residues long. The CDR3 is CASSQDMGSDEQFF. DNA for the CDR3: TGCGCCAGCAGCCAAGATATGGGTAGCGATGAGCAGTTCTTC.

Turning to this clone: At one end the junction does not follow the germline gene, possibly because of a read error. The chain recombines TRBV2 with TRBJ1-4; TRBD1 agrees at 7 bases. Germline CDR1 SNHLY, CDR2 FYNNEI. This CDR3 contains 15 residues. The CDR3 here is CASSDNDRVREKLLF. The DNA for the CDR3 is TGTGCCAGCAGTGATAATGACAGGGTGCGAGAAAAACTGCTTTTT.

The rearrangement uses TRBV9 and TRBJ2-1; D is possibly TRBD1 (6 bases). CDR3 size: 16 residues. From germline, CDR1 is SGDLS and CDR2 YYNGEE. V lost 0 bases, J lost 0 bases, and 10 bases lay in between. The CDR3: CASSVGQESSYNEQFF. In DNA, the CDR3 is TGTGCCAGCAGCGTAGGACAGGAGAGCTCCTACAATGAGCAGTTCTTC.

The J gene is TRBJ2-7, the V gene TRBV7-2, with 7 bases matching TRBD1. J gave up 7 bases and V 5 bases, and 11 bases lay outside the gene matches. The CDR3 runs 14 residues. CDR1 and CDR2 from the germline V gene are SGHTA and FQGNSA. CDR3 region: CASSAQGLRVEQYF. The CDR3 bases are TGTGCCAGCAGCGCACAGGGGCTCAGGGTGGAGCAGTACTTC.

The chain links TRBV10-1 to TRBJ1-6; tentatively, D is TRBD1 (5 bases). Germline V gene sequence: CDR1 WNHNN, CDR2 SYGVQD (reference sequence). The V end lost 10 bases, the J end lost 7 bases, and 14 bases lay between the germline ends. The CDR3 runs to 13 residues. DNA of the CDR3: TGCGCCACCCGGGAGGGGAGGAATTCACCCCTCCACTTT. Translating gives CATREGRNSPLHF.

This clone was observed a single time. The rearrangement uses TRBV29-1 and TRBJ2-7; D unresolved. The germline V and J ends were trimmed by 5 bases and 2 bases, with 10 bases remaining between them. The CDR3 totals 12 residues. CDR1 is SQVTM, CDR2 ANQGSEA, per germline. The CDR3 loop is CSVLSPAYEQYF. The CDR3 region has the DNA TGCAGCGTTCTTTCCCCGGCCTACGAGCAGTACTTC.

The chain has TRBV28 and TRBJ1-2; tentative D call: TRBD1 (6 bases). Trimming shortened V by 8 bases and J by 0 bases, and 10 bases separated the two germline ends. In germline, CDR1 is MDHEN, CDR2 SYDVKM. CDR3 size: 13 residues. CDR3 DNA sequence: TGTGCCAGCGGGGGGGCCACTAACTATGGCTACACCTTC. Its translation is CASGGATNYGYTF.

The J gene is TRBJ2-3, the V gene TRBV9, with 13 bases matching TRBD2. Trimming took 3 bases from V and 8 from J; bases not matched to a gene: 9. This CDR3 is 16 amino acids long. Germline lookup yields CDR1 SGDLS and CDR2 YYNGEE. CDR3 nucleotides: TGTGCCAGCAGCGCCGGGGGGACTAGCGGGATCGGTACGCAGTATTTT. This encodes CASSAGGTSGIGTQYF.

This clone came up a few times. This rearrangement joins TRBV21-1 to TRBJ1-1; the table names TRBD1, a call not compared with the DNA. TRBV21-1 is reported as a pseudogene. The CDR3 is 14 amino acids. CDR3 protein: CATHGEDIGTEAFF. CDR3 coding DNA: TGTGCCACCCACGGAGAGGACATAGGGACTGAAGCTTTCTTT.

This clone has only one observation. V and J are TRBV9 and TRBJ2-3, with TRBD2 matching over 7 bases. J was trimmed by 0 bases and V by 0 bases; bases with no gene match: 10. The CDR3 runs 18 residues. Per the germline V gene, CDR1 is SGDLS and CDR2 is YYNGEE. The CDR3 DNA is TGTGCCAGCAGCGTAGAGGTTGGGGCTAGCGGAAGCACAGATACGCAGTATTTT. Its protein is CASSVEVGASGSTDTQYF.

The V call is TRBV18, the J call TRBJ1-5; D perhaps matches TRBD1 (6 bases). CDR3 length: 14 residues. The V end was cut by 2 bases, the J end by 2 bases, with 7 bases between. Germline lookup yields CDR1 KGHSH and CDR2 LQKENI. CDR3: CASSPNRGNQPQHF. The CDR3 DNA reads as TGTGCCAGCTCACCAAACAGGGGCAATCAGCCCCAGCATTTT.

This chain connects TRBV28 to TRBJ1-2, with D possibly being TRBD1 (5 bases). The CDR3 has 15 amino acids. The germline gives CDR1 MDHEN, CDR2 SYDVKM. V was clipped by 8 bases and J by 2 bases, with 18 bases between them. CDR3: CASYTGGFRNYGYTF. DNA of the CDR3: TGTGCCAGCTATACCGGGGGGTTTAGGAACTATGGCTACACCTTC.

The chain has TRBV23-1 and TRBJ1-1; a weak D match, TRBD1 (5 bases). TRBV23-1 has ORF status, its function being uncertain. This CDR3 has 19 residues. Deletions cut 4 bases from V and 0 bases from J, with 24 bases between. CDR3 DNA: TGCGCCAGCAGTCCAAGTAGCAGGAAATCTAAGGGGATGAACACTGAAGCTTTCTTT. This gives the protein CASSPSSRKSKGMNTEAFF.

The CDR3 nucleotides read TGCGCCAGCAGCGTACGGCCAGGTTACGAGCAGTACTTC. Translated, it gives CASSVRPGYEQYF. This sequence joins TRBV5-1 and TRBJ2-7, with no clear D. With 4 bases removed from V and 4 bases from J, the gap between germline ends came to 12 bases. Germline V lookup: CDR1 SGHRS, CDR2 YFSETQ. The CDR3 runs 13 residues.

The V call is TRBV6-6, the J call TRBJ2-7; TRBD1 agrees at 8 bases. The CDR3 covers 11 residues. V shed 7 bases and J 6 bases; nucleotides not matched to a gene: 2. Per the germline V gene, CDR1 is MNHNY and CDR2 is SVGAGI (reference sequence). The CDR3 DNA sequence: TGTGCCAGCACCGACAGGGGCGAGCAGTACTTC. Protein product: CASTDRGEQYF.